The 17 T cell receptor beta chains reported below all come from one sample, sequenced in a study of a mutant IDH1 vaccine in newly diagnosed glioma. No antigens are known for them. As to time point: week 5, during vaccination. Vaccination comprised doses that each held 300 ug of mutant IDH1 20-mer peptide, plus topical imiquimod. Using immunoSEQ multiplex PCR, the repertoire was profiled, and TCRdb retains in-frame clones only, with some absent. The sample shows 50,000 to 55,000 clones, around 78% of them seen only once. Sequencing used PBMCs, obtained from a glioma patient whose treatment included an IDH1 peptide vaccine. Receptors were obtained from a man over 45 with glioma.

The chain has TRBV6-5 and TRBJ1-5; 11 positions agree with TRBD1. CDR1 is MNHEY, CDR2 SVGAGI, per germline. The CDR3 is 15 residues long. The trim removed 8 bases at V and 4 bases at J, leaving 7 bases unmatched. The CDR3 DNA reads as TGTGCCAGCCGCCTCGGACAGGGGGCTAATCAGCCCCAGCATTTT. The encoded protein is CASRLGQGANQPQHF.

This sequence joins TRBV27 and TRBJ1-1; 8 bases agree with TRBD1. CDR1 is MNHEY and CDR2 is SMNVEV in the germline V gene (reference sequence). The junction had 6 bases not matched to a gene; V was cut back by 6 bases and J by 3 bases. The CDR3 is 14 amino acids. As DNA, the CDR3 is TGTGCCAGCAGACAACGACAGGGGTACACTGAAGCTTTCTTT. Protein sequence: CASRQRQGYTEAFF.

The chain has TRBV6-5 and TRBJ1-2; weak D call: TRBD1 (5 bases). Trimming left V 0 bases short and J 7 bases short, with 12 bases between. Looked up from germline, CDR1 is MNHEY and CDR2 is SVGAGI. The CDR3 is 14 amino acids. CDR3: CASSYSGRESGYTF. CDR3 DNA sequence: TGTGCCAGCAGTTACTCGGGCAGGGAGAGTGGCTACACCTTC.

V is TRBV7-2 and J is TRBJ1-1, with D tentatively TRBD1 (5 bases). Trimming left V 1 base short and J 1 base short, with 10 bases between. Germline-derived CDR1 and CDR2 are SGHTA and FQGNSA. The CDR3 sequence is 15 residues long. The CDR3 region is CASSLGGAGNTEAFF. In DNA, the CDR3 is TGTGCCAGCAGCTTAGGGGGCGCAGGGAACACTGAAGCTTTCTTT.

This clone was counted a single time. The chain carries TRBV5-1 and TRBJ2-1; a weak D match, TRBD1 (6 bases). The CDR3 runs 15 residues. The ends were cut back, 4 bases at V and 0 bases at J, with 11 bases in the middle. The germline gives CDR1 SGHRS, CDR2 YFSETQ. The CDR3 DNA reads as TGCGCCAGCAGCCAAAAACAGGGCTCCTACAATGAGCAGTTCTTC. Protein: CASSQKQGSYNEQFF.

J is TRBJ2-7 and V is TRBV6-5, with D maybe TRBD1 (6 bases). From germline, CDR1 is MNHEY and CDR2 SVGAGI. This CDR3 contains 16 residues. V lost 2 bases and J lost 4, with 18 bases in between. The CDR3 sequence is CASSYGGTGKSYEQYF. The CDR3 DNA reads TGTGCCAGCAGTTACGGGGGAACAGGGAAATCGTACGAGCAGTACTTC.

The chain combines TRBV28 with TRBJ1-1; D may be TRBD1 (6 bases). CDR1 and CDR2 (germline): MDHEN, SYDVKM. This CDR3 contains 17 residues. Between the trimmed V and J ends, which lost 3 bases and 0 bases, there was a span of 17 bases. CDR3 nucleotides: TGTGCCAGCAGTTTCCTCGCAGGGGAGGGGTTGAACACTGAAGCTTTCTTT. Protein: CASSFLAGEGLNTEAFF.

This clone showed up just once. The CDR3 reads CASSQDRGGGYNEQFF. CDR3 nucleotides: TGTGCCAGCAGCCAAGATCGGGGGGGCGGATACAATGAGCAGTTCTTC. This chain connects TRBV4-2 to TRBJ2-1; 8 bases are shared with TRBD2. The trim removed 0 bases at V and 4 bases at J, leaving 5 bases unmatched. Germline V gene data show CDR1 as LGHNA and CDR2 as YNFKEQ. CDR3 length: 16 residues.

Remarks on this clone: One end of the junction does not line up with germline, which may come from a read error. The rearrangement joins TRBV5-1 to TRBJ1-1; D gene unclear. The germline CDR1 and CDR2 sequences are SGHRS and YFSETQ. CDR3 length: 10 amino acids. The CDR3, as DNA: TGCGCCAGCAGCTGGTTTCAGGAGCCCTTT. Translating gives CASSWFQEPF.

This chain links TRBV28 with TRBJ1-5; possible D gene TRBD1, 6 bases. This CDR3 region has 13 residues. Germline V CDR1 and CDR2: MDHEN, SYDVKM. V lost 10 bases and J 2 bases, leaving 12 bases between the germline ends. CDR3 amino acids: CANMNRGNQPQHF. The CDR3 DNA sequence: TGTGCCAACATGAACAGGGGCAATCAGCCCCAGCATTTT.

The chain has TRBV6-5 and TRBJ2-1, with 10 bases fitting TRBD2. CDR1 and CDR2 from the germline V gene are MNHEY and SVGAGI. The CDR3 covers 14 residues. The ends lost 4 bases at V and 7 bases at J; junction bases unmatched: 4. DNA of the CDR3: TGTGCCAGCAGTTTTAGCGGGGGGATAAATGAGCAGTTCTTC. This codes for CASSFSGGINEQFF.

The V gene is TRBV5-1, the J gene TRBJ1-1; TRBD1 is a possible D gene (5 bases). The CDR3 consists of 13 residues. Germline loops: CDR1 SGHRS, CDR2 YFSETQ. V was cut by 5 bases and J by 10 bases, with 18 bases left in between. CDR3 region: CASRRGGATGAFF. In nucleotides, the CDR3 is TGCGCCAGCAGGCGCGGAGGGGCCACAGGAGCTTTCTTT. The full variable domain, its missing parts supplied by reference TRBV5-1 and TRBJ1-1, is KAGVTQTPRYLIKTRGQQVTLSCSPISGHRSVSWYQQTPGQGLQFLFEYFSETQRNKGNFPGRFSGRQFSNSRSEMNVSTLELGDSALYLCASRRGGATGAFFGQGTRLTVV.

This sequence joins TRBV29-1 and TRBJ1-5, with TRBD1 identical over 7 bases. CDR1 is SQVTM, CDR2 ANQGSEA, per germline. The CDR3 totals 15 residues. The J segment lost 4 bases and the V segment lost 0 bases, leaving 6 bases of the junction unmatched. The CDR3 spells CSVEEGSGGNQPQHF. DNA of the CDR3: TGCAGCGTTGAAGAGGGGTCAGGGGGGAATCAGCCCCAGCATTTT.

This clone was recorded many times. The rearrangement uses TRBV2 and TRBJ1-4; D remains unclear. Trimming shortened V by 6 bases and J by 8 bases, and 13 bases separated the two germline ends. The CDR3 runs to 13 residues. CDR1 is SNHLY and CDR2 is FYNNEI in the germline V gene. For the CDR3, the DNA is TGTGCCAGCAGGTCGGGTGATCGGGAAAAACTGTTTTTT. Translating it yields CASRSGDREKLFF.

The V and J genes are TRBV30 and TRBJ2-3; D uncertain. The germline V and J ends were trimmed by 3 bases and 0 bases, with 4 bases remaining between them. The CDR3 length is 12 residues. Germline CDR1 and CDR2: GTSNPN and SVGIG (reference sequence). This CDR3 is CAWSASTDTQYF. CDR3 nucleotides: TGTGCCTGGAGCGCAAGCACAGATACGCAGTATTTT.

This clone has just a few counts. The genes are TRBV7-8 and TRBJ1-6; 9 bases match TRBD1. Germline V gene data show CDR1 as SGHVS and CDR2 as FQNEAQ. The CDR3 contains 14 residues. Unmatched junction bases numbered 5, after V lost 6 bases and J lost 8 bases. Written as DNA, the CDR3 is TGTGCCAGCAGTTCCAGACAGGGGGATTCACCCCTCCACTTT. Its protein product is CASSSRQGDSPLHF.

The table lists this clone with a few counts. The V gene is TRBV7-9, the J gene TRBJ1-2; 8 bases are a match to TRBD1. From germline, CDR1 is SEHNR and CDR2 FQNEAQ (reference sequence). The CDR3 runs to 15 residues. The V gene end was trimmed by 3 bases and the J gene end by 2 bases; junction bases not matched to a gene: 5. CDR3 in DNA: TGTGCCAGCAGCTTTGGGACAGGACGGAACTATGGCTACACCTTC. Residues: CASSFGTGRNYGYTF.